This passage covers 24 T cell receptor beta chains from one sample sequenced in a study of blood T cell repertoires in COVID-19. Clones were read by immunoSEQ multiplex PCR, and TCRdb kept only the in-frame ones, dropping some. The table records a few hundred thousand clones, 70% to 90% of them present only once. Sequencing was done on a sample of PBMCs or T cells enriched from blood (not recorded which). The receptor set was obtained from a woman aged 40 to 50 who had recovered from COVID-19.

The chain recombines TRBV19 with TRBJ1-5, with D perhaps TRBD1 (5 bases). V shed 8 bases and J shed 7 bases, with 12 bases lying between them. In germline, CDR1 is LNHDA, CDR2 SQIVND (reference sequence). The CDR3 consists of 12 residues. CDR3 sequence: CASAWGVQPQHF. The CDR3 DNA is TGTGCCAGTGCGTGGGGGGTCCAGCCCCAGCATTTT.

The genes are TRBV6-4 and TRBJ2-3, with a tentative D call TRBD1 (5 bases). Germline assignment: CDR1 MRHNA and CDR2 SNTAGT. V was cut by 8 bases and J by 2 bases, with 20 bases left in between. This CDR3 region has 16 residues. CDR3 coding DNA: TGTGCCAGCCCCGTGGGGCCGGGCGAGAACACAGATACGCAGTATTTT. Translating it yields CASPVGPGENTDTQYF.

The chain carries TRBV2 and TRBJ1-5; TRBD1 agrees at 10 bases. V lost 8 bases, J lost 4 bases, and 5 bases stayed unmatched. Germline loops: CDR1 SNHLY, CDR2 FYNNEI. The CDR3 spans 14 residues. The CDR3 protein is CASRDRGPNQPQHF. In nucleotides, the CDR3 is TGTGCCAGCCGGGACAGGGGCCCGAATCAGCCCCAGCATTTT.

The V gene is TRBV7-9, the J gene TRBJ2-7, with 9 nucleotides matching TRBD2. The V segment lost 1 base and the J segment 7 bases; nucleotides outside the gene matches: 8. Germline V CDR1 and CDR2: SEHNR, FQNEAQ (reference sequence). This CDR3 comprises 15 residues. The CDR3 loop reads CASSLGSSGMYEQYF. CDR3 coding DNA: TGTGCCAGCAGCTTAGGCTCTAGCGGGATGTATGAGCAGTACTTC.

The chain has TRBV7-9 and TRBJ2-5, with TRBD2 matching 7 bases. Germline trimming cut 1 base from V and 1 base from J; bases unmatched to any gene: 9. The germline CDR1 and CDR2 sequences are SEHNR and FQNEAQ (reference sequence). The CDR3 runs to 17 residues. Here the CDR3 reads CASSLGAGGSGQETQYF. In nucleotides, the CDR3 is TGTGCCAGCAGCTTAGGGGCAGGCGGGAGTGGCCAAGAGACCCAGTACTTC.

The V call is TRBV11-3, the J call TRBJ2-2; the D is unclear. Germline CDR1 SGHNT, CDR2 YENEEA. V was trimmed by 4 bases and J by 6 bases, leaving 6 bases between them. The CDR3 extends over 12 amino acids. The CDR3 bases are TGTGCCAGCAGCTCTTCTTCCGGGGAGCTGTTTTTT. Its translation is CASSSSSGELFF.

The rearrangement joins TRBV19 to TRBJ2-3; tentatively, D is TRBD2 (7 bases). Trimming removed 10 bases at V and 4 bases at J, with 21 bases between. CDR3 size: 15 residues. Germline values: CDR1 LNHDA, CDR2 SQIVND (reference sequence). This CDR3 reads CATQRDLRGADTQYF. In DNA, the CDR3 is TGTGCCACACAGCGGGACCTTAGGGGGGCAGATACGCAGTATTTT.

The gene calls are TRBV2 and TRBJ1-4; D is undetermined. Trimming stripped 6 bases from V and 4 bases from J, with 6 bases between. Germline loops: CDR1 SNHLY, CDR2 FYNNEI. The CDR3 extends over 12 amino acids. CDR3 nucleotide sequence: TGTGCCAGCAGGCGGATTAATGAAAAACTGTTTTTT. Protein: CASRRINEKLFF.

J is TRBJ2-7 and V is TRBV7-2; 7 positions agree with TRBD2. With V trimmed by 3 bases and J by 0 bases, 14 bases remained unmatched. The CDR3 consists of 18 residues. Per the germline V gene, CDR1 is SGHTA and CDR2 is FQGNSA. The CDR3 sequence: CASSFQSPTGGFSYEQYF. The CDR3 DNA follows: TGTGCCAGCAGCTTCCAGAGCCCAACGGGAGGCTTCTCCTACGAGCAGTACTTC. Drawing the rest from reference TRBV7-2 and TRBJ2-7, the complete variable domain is GAGVSQSPSNKVTEKGKDVELRCDPISGHTALYWYRQSLGQGLEFLIYFQGNSAPDKSGLPSDRFSAERTGGSVSTLTIQRTQQEDSAVYLCASSFQSPTGGFSYEQYFGPGTRLTVT.

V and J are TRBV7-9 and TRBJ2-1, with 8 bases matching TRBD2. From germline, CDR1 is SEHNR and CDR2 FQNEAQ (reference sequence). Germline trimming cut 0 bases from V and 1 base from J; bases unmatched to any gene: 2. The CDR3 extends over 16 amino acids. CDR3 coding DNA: TGTGCCAGCAGCTTAGCCGGGACTAGTTCCTACAATGAGCAGTTCTTC. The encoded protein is CASSLAGTSSYNEQFF.

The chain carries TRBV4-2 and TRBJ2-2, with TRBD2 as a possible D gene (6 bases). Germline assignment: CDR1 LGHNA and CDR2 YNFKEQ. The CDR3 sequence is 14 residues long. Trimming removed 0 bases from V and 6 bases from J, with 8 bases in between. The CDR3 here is CASSQDIAAGELFF. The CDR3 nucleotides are TGTGCCAGCAGCCAAGATATAGCGGCCGGGGAGCTGTTTTTT.

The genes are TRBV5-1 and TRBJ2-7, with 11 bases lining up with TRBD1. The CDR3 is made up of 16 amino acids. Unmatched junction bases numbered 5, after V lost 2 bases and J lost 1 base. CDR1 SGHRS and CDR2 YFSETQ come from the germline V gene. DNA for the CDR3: TGCGCCAGCAGCTTATCGGGACAGGGGGTTTCCTACGAGCAGTACTTC. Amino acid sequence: CASSLSGQGVSYEQYF.

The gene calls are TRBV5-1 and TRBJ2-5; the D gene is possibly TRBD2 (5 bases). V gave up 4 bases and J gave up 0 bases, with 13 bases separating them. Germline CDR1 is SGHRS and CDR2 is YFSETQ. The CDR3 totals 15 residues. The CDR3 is CASSPRVANQETQYF. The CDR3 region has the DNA TGCGCCAGCAGCCCAAGGGTAGCGAACCAAGAGACCCAGTACTTC.

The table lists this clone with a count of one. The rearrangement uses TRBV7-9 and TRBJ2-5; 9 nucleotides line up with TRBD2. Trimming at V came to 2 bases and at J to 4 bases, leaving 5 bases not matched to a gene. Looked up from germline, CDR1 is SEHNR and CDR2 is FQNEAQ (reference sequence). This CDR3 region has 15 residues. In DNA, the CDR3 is TGTGCCAGCAGCTTAATAGCGGGAGTAACAGAGACCCAGTACTTC. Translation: CASSLIAGVTETQYF.

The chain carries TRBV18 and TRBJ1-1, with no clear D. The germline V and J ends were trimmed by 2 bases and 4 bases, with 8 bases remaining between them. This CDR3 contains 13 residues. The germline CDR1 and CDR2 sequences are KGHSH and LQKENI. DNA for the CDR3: TGTGCCAGCTCACCAGGGGAGGGCACTGAAGCTTTCTTT. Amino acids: CASSPGEGTEAFF.

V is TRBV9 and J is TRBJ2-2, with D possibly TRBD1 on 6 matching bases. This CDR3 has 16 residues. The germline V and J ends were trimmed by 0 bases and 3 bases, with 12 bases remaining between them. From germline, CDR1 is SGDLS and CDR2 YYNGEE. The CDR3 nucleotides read TGTGCCAGCAGCGTAGCTAGACAGGAGTACACCGGGGAGCTGTTTTTT. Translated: CASSVARQEYTGELFF.

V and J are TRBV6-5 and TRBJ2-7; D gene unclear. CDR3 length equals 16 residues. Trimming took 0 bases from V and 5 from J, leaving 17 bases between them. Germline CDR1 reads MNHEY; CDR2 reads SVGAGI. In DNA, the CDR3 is TGTGCCAGCAGTTACTCGCCCCCTCCAGTCGCCAACGAGCAGTACTTC. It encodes CASSYSPPPVANEQYF.

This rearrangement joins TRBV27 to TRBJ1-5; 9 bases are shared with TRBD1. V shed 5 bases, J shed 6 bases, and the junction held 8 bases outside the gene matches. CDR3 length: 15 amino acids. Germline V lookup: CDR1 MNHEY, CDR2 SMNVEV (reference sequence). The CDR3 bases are TGTGCCAGCAGTAAAGGGACAGGGTATTCTCAGCCCCAGCATTTT. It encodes CASSKGTGYSQPQHF.

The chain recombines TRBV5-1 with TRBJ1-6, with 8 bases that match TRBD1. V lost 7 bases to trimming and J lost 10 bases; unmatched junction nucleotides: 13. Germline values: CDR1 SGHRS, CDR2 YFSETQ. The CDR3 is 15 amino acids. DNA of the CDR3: TGCGCCAGCGGCAAAGACCAGGGGGCAGGCTCACCCCTCCACTTT. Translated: CASGKDQGAGSPLHF.

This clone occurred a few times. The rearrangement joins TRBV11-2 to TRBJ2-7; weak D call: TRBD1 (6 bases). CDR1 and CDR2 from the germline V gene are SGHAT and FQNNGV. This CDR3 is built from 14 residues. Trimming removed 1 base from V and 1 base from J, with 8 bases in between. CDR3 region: CASSLVGQSYEQYF. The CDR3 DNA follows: TGTGCCAGCAGCTTAGTGGGACAATCCTACGAGCAGTACTTC.

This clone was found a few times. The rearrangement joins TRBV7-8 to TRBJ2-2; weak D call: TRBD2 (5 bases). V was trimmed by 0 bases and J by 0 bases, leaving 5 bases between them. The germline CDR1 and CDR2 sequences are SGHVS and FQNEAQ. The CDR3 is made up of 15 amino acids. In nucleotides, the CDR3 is TGTGCCAGCAGCTTAGCTAGCGCGAACACCGGGGAGCTGTTTTTT. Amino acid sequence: CASSLASANTGELFF.

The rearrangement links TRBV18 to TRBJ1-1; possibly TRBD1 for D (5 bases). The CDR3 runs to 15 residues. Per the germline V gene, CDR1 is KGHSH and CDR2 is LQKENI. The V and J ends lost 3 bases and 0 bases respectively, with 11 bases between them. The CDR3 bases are TGTGCCAGCTCACCGCAGGGTGGGTTGAACACTGAAGCTTTCTTT. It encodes CASSPQGGLNTEAFF.

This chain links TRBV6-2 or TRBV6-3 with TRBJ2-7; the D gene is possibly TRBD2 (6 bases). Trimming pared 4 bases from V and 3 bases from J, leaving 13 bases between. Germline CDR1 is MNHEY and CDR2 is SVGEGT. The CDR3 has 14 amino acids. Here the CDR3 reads CASSSPGGDYEQYF. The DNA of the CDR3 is TGTGCCAGCAGTTCCCCCGGGGGAGACTACGAGCAGTACTTC.

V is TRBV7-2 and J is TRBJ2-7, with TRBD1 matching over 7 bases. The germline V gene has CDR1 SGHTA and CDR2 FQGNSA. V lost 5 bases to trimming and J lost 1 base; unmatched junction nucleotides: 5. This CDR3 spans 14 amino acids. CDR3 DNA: TGTGCCAGCAGCCCTCAGACAGGGTCCTACGAGCAGTACTTC. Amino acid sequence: CASSPQTGSYEQYF. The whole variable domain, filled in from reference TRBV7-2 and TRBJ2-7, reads GAGVSQSPSNKVTEKGKDVELRCDPISGHTALYWYRQSLGQGLEFLIYFQGNSAPDKSGLPSDRFSAERTGGSVSTLTIQRTQQEDSAVYLCASSPQTGSYEQYFGPGTRLTVT.